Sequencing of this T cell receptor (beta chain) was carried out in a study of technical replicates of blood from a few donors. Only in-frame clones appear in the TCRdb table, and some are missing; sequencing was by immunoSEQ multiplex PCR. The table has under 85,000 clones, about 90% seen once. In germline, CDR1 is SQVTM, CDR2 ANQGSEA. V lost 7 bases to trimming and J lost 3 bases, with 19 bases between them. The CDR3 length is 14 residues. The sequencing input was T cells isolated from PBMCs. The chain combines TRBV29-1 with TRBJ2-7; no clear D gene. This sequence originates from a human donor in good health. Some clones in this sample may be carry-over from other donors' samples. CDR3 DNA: TGCAGCGCATCATTTGGAGCTACTATCTACGAGCAGTACTTC. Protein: CSASFGATIYEQYF.